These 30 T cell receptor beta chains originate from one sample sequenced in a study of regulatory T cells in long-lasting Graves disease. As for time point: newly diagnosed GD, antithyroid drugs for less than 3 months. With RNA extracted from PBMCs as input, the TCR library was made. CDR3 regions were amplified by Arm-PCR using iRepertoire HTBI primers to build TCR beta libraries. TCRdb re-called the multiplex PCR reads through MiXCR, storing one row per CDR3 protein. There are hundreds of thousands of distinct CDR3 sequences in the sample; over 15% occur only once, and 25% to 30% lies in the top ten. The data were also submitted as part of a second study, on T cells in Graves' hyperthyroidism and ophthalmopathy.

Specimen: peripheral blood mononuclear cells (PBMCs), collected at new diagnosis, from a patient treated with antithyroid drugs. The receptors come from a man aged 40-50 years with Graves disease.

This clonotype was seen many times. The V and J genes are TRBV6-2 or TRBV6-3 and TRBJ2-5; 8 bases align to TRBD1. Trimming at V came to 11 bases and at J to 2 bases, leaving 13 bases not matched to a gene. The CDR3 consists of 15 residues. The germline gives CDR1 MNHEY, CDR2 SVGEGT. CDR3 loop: CAPEGDRGEQETQYF. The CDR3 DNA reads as TGTGCCCCAGAGGGCGACAGGGGCGAACAAGAGACCCAGTACTTC.

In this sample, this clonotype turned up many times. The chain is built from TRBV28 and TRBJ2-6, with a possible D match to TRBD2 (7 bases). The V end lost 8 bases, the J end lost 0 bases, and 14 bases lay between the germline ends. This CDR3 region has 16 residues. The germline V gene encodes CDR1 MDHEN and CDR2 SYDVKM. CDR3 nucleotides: TGTGCCAGCCGAAAGGGGGGGAACTCTGGGGCCAACGTCCTGACTTTC. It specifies CASRKGGNSGANVLTF.

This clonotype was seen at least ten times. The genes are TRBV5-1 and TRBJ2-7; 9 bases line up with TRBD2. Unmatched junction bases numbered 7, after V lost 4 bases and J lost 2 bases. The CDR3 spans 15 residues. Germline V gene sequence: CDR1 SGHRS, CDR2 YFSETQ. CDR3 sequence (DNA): TGCGCCAGCAGCGTACTGACTAGCGGAACCTACGAGCAGTACTTC. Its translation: CASSVLTSGTYEQYF.

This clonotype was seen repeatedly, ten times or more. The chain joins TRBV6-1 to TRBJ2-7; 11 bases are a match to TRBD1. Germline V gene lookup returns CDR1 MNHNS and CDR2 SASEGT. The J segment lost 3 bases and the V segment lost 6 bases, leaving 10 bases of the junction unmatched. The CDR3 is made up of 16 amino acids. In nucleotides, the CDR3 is TGTGCCAGCAGCAAAAATGGACAGGGGGCGATCTACGAGCAGTACTTC. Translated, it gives CASSKNGQGAIYEQYF.

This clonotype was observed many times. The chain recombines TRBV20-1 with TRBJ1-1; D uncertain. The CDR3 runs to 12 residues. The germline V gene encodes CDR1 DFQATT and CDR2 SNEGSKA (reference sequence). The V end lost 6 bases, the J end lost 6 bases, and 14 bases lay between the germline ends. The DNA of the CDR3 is TGCAGTGCACCCCTGAGTGGGGCTGAAGCTTTCTTT. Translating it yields CSAPLSGAEAFF.

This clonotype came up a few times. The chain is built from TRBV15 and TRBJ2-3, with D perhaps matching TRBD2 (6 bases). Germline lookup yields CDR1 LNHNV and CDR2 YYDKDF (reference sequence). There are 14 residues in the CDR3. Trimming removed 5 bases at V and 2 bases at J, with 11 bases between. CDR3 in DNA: TGTGCCACCAGCCCGGGGACTCTCACAGATACGCAGTATTTT. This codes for CATSPGTLTDTQYF. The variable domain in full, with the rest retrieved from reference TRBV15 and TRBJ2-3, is DAMVIQNPRYQVTQFGKPVTLSCSQTLNHNVMYWYQQKSSQAPKLLFHYYDKDFNNEADTPDNFQSRRPNTSFCFLDIRSPGLGDTAMYLCATSPGTLTDTQYFGPGTRLTVL.

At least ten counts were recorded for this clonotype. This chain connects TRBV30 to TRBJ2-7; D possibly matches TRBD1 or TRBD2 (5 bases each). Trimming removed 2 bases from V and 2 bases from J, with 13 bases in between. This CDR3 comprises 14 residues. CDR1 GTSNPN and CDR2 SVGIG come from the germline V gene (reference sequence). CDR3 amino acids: CAWSFGGVTYEQYF. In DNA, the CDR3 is TGTGCCTGGAGTTTTGGGGGAGTCACCTACGAGCAGTACTTC.

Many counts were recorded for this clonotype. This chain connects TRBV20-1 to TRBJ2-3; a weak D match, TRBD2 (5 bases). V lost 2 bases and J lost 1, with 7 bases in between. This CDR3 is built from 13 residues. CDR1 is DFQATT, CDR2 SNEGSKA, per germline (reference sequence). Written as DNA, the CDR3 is TGCAGTGCTAGAAGAGCGGGCACAGATACGCAGTATTTT. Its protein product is CSARRAGTDTQYF.

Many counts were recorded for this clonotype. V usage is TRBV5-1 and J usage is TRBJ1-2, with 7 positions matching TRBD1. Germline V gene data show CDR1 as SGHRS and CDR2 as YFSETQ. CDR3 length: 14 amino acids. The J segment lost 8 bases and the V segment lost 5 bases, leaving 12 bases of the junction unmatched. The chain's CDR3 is CASRRDTGVGGYTF. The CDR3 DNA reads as TGCGCCAGCAGACGAGATACAGGGGTGGGCGGCTACACCTTC.

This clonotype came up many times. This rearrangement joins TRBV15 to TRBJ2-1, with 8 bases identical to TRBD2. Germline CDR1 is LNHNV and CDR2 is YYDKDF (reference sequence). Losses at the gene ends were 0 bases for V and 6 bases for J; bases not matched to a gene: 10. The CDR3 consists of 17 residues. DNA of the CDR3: TGTGCCACCAGCAGAGAGGGTCGGGGACTAGTAAGCAATGAGCAGTTCTTC. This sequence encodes CATSREGRGLVSNEQFF.

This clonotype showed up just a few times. CDR3 nucleotides: TGCAGCGTTGCGGACCACACCGGGGAGCTGTTTTTT. Protein sequence: CSVADHTGELFF. The rearrangement uses TRBV29-1 and TRBJ2-2; D is ambiguous. The germline V gene encodes CDR1 SQVTM and CDR2 ANQGSEA. The CDR3 has 12 amino acids. V was clipped by 4 bases and J by 3 bases, with 6 bases between them.

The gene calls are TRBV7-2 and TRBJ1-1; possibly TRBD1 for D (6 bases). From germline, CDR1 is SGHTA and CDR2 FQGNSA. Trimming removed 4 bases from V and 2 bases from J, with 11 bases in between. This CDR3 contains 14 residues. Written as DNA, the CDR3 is TGTGCCAGCAGCTGGACAGCCTTTAACACTGAAGCTTTCTTT. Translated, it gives CASSWTAFNTEAFF.

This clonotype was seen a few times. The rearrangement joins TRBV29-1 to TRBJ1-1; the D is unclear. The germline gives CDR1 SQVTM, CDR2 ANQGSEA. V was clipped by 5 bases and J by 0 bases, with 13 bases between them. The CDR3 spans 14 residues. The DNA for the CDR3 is TGCAGCGTTCGAAGGACGGCCATGAACACTGAAGCTTTCTTT. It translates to CSVRRTAMNTEAFF.

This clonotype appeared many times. CDR3: CAWSVYRTNTEAFF. In DNA form, the CDR3 reads TGTGCCTGGAGTGTATATCGTACGAACACTGAAGCTTTCTTT. The chain links TRBV30 to TRBJ1-1; no clear D gene. Germline CDR1 is GTSNPN and CDR2 is SVGIG (reference sequence). The V end was cut by 0 bases, the J end by 1 base, with 9 bases between. The CDR3 length is 14 residues.

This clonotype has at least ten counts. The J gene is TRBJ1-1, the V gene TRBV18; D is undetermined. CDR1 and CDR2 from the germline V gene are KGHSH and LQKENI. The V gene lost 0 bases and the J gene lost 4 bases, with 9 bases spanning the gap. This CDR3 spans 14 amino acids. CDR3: CASSPPGRSTEAFF. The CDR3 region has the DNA TGTGCCAGCTCACCACCGGGGAGGAGCACTGAAGCTTTCTTT.

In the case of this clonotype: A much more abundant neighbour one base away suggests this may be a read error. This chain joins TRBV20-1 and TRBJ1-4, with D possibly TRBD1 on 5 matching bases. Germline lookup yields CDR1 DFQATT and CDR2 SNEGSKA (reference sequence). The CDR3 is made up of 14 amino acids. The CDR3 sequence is CSAIPGTVNEKPFF. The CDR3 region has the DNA TGCAGTGCTATTCCCGGGACCGTTAATGAAAAACCGTTTTTT.

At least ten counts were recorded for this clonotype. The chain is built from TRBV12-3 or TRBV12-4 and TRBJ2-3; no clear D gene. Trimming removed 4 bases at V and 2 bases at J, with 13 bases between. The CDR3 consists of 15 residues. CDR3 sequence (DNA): TGTGCCAGCAGTTCGCTTCTCGACCCCACAGATACGCAGTATTTT. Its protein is CASSSLLDPTDTQYF.

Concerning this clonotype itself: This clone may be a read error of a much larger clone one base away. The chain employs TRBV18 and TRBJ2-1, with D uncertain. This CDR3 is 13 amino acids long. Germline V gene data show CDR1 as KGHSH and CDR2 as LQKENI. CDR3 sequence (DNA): TGTGCCAACTCATTGGCACTGAACAATGAGCAGTTCTTC. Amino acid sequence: CANSLALNNEQFF.

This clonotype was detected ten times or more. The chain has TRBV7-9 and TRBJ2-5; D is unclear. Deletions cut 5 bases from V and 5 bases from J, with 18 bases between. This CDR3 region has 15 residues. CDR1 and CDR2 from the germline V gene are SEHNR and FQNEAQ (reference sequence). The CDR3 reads CASSPGKRTAETQYF. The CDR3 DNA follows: TGTGCCAGCAGCCCTGGGAAAAGAACGGCGGAGACCCAGTACTTC.

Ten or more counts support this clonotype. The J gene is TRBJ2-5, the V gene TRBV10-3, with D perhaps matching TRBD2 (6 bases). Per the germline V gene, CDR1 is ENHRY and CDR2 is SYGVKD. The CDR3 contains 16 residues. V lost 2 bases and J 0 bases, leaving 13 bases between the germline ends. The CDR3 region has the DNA TGTGCCATCAGTGAGGGTGCGGGGCGGTACCAAGAGACCCAGTACTTC. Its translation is CAISEGAGRYQETQYF.

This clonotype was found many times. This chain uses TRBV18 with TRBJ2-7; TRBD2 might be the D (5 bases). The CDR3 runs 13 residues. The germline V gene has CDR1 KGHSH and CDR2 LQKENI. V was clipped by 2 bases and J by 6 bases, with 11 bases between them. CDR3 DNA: TGTGCCAGCTCACCAAACCTAGGGAGCGAGCAGTACTTC. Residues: CASSPNLGSEQYF.

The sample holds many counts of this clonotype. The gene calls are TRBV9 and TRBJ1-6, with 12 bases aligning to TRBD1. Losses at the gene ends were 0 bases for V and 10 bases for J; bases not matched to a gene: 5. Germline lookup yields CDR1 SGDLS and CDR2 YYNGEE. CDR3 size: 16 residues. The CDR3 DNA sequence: TGTGCCAGCAGCGTAGCGGGACAGGGGGCTGAATCACCCCTCCACTTT. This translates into CASSVAGQGAESPLHF.

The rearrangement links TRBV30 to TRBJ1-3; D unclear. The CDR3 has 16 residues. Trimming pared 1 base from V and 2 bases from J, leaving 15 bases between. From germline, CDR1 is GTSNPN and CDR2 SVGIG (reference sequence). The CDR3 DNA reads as TGTGCCTGGAGTGACTCCGGTTGGGCGACTGGAAACACCATATATTTT. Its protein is CAWSDSGWATGNTIYF.

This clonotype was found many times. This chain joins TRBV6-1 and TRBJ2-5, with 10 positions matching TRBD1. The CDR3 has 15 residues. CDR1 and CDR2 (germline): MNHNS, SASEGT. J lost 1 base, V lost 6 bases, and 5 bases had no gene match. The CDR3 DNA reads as TGTGCCAGCAGAAAATGGACAGGGGGCCAAGAGACCCAGTACTTC. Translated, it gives CASRKWTGGQETQYF.

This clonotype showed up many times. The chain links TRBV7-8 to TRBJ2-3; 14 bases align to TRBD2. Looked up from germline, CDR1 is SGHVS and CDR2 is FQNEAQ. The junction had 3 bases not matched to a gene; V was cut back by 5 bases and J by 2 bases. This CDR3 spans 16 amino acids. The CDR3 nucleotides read TGTGCCAGCAGCCAGGGACTAGCGGGGGCCACAGATACGCAGTATTTT. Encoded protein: CASSQGLAGATDTQYF.

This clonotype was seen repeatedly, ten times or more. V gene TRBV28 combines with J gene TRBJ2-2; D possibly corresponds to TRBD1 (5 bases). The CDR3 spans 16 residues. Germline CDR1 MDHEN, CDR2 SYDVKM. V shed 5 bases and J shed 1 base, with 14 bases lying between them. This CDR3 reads CASSPGQGGNTGELFF. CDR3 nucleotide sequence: TGTGCCAGCAGTCCAGGACAAGGTGGGAACACCGGGGAGCTGTTTTTT.

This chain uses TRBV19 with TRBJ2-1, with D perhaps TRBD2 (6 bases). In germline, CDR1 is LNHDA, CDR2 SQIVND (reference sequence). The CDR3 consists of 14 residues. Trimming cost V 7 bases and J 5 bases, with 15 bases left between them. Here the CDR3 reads CASTQRVQNNEQFF. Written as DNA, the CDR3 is TGTGCCAGTACACAGCGGGTACAGAACAATGAGCAGTTCTTC.

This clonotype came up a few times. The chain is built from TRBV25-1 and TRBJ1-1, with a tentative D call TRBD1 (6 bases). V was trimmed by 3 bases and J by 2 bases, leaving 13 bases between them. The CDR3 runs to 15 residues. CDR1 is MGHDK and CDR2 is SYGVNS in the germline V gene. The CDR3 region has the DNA TGTGCCAGCAGTGACCCCCAGGGGTCAAACACTGAAGCTTTCTTT. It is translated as CASSDPQGSNTEAFF.

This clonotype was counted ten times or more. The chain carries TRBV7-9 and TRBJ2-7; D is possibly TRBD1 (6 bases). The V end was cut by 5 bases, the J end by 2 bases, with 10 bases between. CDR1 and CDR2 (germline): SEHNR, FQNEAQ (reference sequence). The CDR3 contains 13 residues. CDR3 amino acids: CASSEGGAYEQYF. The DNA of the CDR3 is TGTGCCAGCAGCGAAGGGGGAGCCTACGAGCAGTACTTC.

The CDR3 nucleotides read TGTGCCAGCAGCTTGGGCAATCAGAACACTGAAGCTTTCTTT. Amino acids: CASSLGNQNTEAFF. The rearrangement links TRBV11-3 to TRBJ1-1; D gene ambiguous. CDR3 length equals 14 residues. The germline V gene has CDR1 SGHNT and CDR2 YENEEA. Trimming shortened V by 3 bases and J by 1 base, and 9 bases separated the two germline ends.